This TCR beta chain was observed in a study of T cell responses to AZD1222 COVID-19 vaccine. Study conclusions and caveats: Repertoires in all cases were sampled only once the peak T cell response had passed. Vaccination with two AZD1222 doses was followed by a rise in Spike-specific TCR breadth and depth. A reported finding is that nearly half of spike-specific TCRs target unmutated variant regions.

The CDR3 covers 15 residues. Losses at the gene ends were 8 bases for V and 0 bases for J; bases not matched to a gene: 10. CDR1 is MNHEY, CDR2 SVGAGI, per germline. The table lists this clone with a count of one. Its antigen is unknown. The repertoire was sequenced with immunoSEQ multiplex PCR; TCRdb's copy has only in-frame clones and lacks some. This table holds 120,000 or so clones, 85% to 90% found once. The chain recombines TRBV6-5 with TRBJ2-7; 7 bases align to TRBD1. Material: peripheral blood, obtained on day 0 of AZD1222 vaccination. The receptor was isolated from an adult in good health. The CDR3 is CASCPLTGSSYEQYF. DNA for the CDR3: TGTGCCAGCTGCCCATTGACAGGGAGCTCCTACGAGCAGTACTTC.